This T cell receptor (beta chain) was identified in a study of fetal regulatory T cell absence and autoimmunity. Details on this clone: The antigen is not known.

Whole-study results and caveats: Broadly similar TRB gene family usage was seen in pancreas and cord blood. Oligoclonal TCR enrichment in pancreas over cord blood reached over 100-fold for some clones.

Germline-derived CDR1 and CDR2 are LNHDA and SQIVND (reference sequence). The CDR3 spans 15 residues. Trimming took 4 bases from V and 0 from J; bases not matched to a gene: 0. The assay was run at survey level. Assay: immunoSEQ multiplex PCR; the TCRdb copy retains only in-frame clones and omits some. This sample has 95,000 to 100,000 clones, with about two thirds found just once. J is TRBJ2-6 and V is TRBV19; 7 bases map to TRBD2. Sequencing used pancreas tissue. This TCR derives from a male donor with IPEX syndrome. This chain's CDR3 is CASSSGSSGANVLTF. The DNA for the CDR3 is TGTGCCAGTAGTAGCGGGAGCTCTGGGGCCAACGTCCTGACTTTC. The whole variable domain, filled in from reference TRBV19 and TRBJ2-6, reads DGGITQSPKYLFRKEGQNVTLSCEQNLNHDAMYWYRQDPGQGLRLIYYSQIVNDFQKGDIAEGYSVSREKKESFPLTVTSAQKNPTAFYLCASSSGSSGANVLTFGAGSRLTVL.